This paragraph covers one T cell receptor (beta chain) sequence. Its target is unknown. The CDR3 is 17 residues long. Trimming at V came to 0 bases and at J to 2 bases, leaving 9 bases not matched to a gene. Germline V CDR1 and CDR2: SGHRS, YFSETQ. The sample originates from a study of T cell repertoires in cytomegalovirus infection. Turning to the study itself: Public TCR beta signatures provided an indication of both CMV infection and a matching HLA type. Notes on the study in general: Identification of carriers of CMV plus the relevant HLA was performed using cumulative public TCR beta family frequency. In two of eight donors, the top clonotype was HLA-C-restricted CMV-specific.

TCRdb re-called the reads through MiXCR, storing one row per CDR3 protein. The data show 740,000 or so distinct CDR3 sequences, 35% to 40% seen once. The receptor was isolated from a human donor in good health (CMV status not recorded). Some clones in this sample may be carry-over from other donors' samples. The chain has TRBV5-1 and TRBJ2-3, with 7 bases lining up with TRBD2. The sample comprised PBMCs. The CDR3 here is CASSLVGGQDLTDTQYF. In nucleotides, the CDR3 is TGCGCCAGCAGCTTGGTGGGAGGGCAGGATCTCACAGATACGCAGTATTTT. Based on the CDR3 plus reference TRBV5-1 and TRBJ2-3, the full variable domain is KAGVTQTPRYLIKTRGQQVTLSCSPISGHRSVSWYQQTPGQGLQFLFEYFSETQRNKGNFPGRFSGRQFSNSRSEMNVSTLELGDSALYLCASSLVGGQDLTDTQYFGPGTRLTVL.